This T cell receptor (beta chain) comes out of a study of T cells after somatic rescue of genetic block. CDR1 is WNHNN and CDR2 is SYGVQD in the germline V gene (reference sequence). Trimming pared 5 bases from V and 2 bases from J, leaving 13 bases between. The CDR3 extends over 16 amino acids. Sequencing was performed with immunoSEQ multiplex PCR; in TCRdb, only in-frame clones are kept and a portion is missing. The sample yields approximately 67,000 clones, 92% seen once. The rearrangement links TRBV10-1 to TRBJ2-6; D ambiguous. The sample consisted of peripheral blood mononuclear cells (PBMCs). The clonotype was recovered from a man in his forties. The CDR3 loop reads CASSSTRGPGANVLTF. The CDR3 bases are TGCGCCAGCAGTTCTACCAGAGGACCTGGGGCCAACGTCCTGACTTTC.